The 30 T cell receptor beta chains below come from one sample, sequenced in a study of response to subunit inactivated influenza vaccine. TCRdb re-called the RT-PCR reads through MiXCR, storing one row per CDR3 protein. The table lists approximately 700,000 distinct CDR3 sequences, more than 11% of them singletons, with approximately 6.5% in the top ten. This material consisted of PBMCs from blood, taken 14 to 15 days before vaccination. The source of these receptors is a man between 50 and 59 years old who received an inactivated influenza vaccine.

This clonotype was recorded a few times. The genes are TRBV12-3 or TRBV12-4 and TRBJ2-5, with 8 bases matching TRBD2. J was trimmed by 5 bases and V by 3 bases; bases with no gene match: 11. This CDR3 is 16 amino acids long. The CDR3 spells CASSLVSGGWKETQYF. CDR3 DNA sequence: TGTGCCAGCAGTTTGGTCAGCGGGGGCTGGAAGGAGACCCAGTACTTC.

The chain carries TRBV20-1 and TRBJ2-1; TRBD2 aligns across 9 bases. The CDR3 length is 16 residues. Germline-derived CDR1 and CDR2 are DFQATT and SNEGSKA (reference sequence). V lost 3 bases to trimming and J lost 7 bases; unmatched junction nucleotides: 13. CDR3 sequence (DNA): TGCAGTGCTAGGTGGGGACTAGCAACTTCCTCTAATGAGCAGTTCTTC. Translating it yields CSARWGLATSSNEQFF.

This clonotype appeared a few times. The rearrangement links TRBV4-1 to TRBJ2-7, with 10 bases identical to TRBD2. V shed 0 bases, J shed 9 bases, and the junction held 8 bases outside the gene matches. Per germline, CDR1 MGHRA and CDR2 YSYEKL. The CDR3 length is 15 residues. The CDR3 DNA reads TGCGCCAGCAGCCAAGATCCGCTAGCGGGGGCCGGGCAGTACTTC. This codes for CASSQDPLAGAGQYF.

The V gene is TRBV4-2, the J gene TRBJ2-3; TRBD1 or TRBD2 may be the D gene (5 bases each). The CDR3 spans 14 residues. Germline lookup yields CDR1 LGHNA and CDR2 YNFKEQ. V was shortened by 8 bases and J by 2 bases, with 14 bases between the two germline ends. The CDR3: CASGPGTPTDTQYF. CDR3 DNA: TGTGCCAGCGGCCCTGGGACCCCCACAGATACGCAGTATTTT.

The chain employs TRBV5-1 and TRBJ2-3, with D possibly being TRBD1 or TRBD2 (6 bases each). The CDR3 covers 16 residues. The ends were cut back, 0 bases at V and 0 bases at J, with 11 bases in the middle. The germline CDR1 and CDR2 sequences are SGHRS and YFSETQ. The CDR3 DNA reads TGCGCCAGCAGCTTGGTAGGGGGGATCAGCACAGATACGCAGTATTTT. It translates to CASSLVGGISTDTQYF.

The J gene is TRBJ2-1, the V gene TRBV6-2 or TRBV6-3, with D hard to call. The V and J ends lost 4 bases and 7 bases respectively, with 5 bases between them. CDR3 length: 11 amino acids. Germline CDR1 is MNHEY and CDR2 is SVGEGT. CDR3 region: CASSWENEQFF. CDR3 sequence (DNA): TGTGCCAGCAGTTGGGAAAATGAGCAGTTCTTC.

V usage is TRBV7-9 and J usage is TRBJ2-7, with TRBD1 identical over 7 bases. The germline V gene encodes CDR1 SEHNR and CDR2 FQNEAQ (reference sequence). The CDR3 is 14 amino acids. The V segment lost 2 bases and the J segment 3 bases; nucleotides outside the gene matches: 4. CDR3: CASSLFGDSYEQYF. CDR3 nucleotides: TGTGCCAGCAGCTTATTCGGGGACAGCTACGAGCAGTACTTC. Based on the CDR3 plus reference TRBV7-9 and TRBJ2-7, the full variable domain is DTGVSQNPRHKITKRGQNVTFRCDPISEHNRLYWYRQTLGQGPEFLTYFQNEAQLEKSRLLSDRFSAERPKGSFSTLEIQRTEQGDSAMYLCASSLFGDSYEQYFGPGTRLTVT.

V is TRBV10-3 and J is TRBJ2-1; D is perhaps TRBD2 (6 bases). The CDR3 covers 14 residues. Trimming stripped 9 bases from V and 6 bases from J, with 18 bases between. Germline CDR1 ENHRY, CDR2 SYGVKD. The CDR3 is CAMSGEVIGNEQFF. For the CDR3, the DNA is TGTGCCATGTCTGGGGAGGTTATCGGCAATGAGCAGTTCTTC.

In this sample, this clonotype turned up many times. The J gene is TRBJ2-3, the V gene TRBV15; D ambiguous. The CDR3 covers 14 residues. Per germline, CDR1 LNHNV and CDR2 YYDKDF (reference sequence). V was clipped by 1 base and J by 4 bases, with 9 bases between them. The CDR3 reads CATSRVTDPDTQYF. The CDR3 nucleotides are TGTGCCACCAGCAGAGTTACAGACCCAGATACGCAGTATTTT.

This clonotype was seen ten or more times. This sequence joins TRBV7-2 and TRBJ2-3; either TRBD1 or TRBD2 may supply D (7 bases each). This CDR3 is built from 13 residues. Germline V CDR1 and CDR2: SGHTA, FQGNSA. The germline V and J ends were trimmed by 10 bases and 2 bases, with 13 bases remaining between them. The CDR3 sequence is CATRGGNTDTQYF. CDR3 DNA: TGTGCCACCAGGGGGGGGAACACAGATACGCAGTATTTT. Full variable domain (remainder filled in from reference TRBV7-2 and TRBJ2-3): GAGVSQSPSNKVTEKGKDVELRCDPISGHTALYWYRQSLGQGLEFLIYFQGNSAPDKSGLPSDRFSAERTGGSVSTLTIQRTQQEDSAVYLCATRGGNTDTQYFGPGTRLTVL.

This clonotype has a handful of counts. The chain is built from TRBV7-9 and TRBJ2-3, with 8 bases fitting TRBD2. V gave up 1 base and J gave up 2 bases; unmatched junction bases: 5. The CDR3 length is 16 residues. The V gene's germline CDR1 is SEHNR and CDR2 FQNEAQ (reference sequence). The DNA of the CDR3 is TGTGCCAGCAGCTTAGGGATAGCGGGACTCACAGATACGCAGTATTTT. Its translation: CASSLGIAGLTDTQYF.

This clonotype was seen more than once but under ten times. V and J are TRBV12-3 or TRBV12-4 and TRBJ2-5; 9 positions agree with TRBD1. The CDR3 is 16 amino acids. Germline trimming cut 6 bases from V and 5 bases from J; bases unmatched to any gene: 13. The CDR3 DNA is TGTGCCAGCAGGCCTCAGCCGGGACAGGGACAGGAGACCCAGTACTTC. It encodes CASRPQPGQGQETQYF.

There are a few counts of this clonotype. The chain couples TRBV7-2 to TRBJ2-5; 7 nucleotides align to TRBD2. V was clipped by 1 base and J by 9 bases; unmatched bases: 11. This CDR3 has 15 residues. Germline V gives CDR1 SGHTA, CDR2 FQGNSA. The DNA of the CDR3 is TGTGCCAGCAGCTTAGGGGGGGGACCTGCTGTGGCCCAGTACTTC. It is translated as CASSLGGGPAVAQYF.

This clonotype was observed many times. The genes are TRBV3-1 and TRBJ1-2; maybe TRBD1 (6 bases). In germline, CDR1 is LGHDT, CDR2 YNNKEL (reference sequence). The CDR3 has 16 residues. V was trimmed by 2 bases and J by 4 bases, leaving 17 bases between them. CDR3 region: CASSQPGRGHAYGYTF. The DNA for the CDR3 is TGTGCCAGCAGCCAACCCGGCAGGGGCCATGCCTATGGCTACACCTTC.

This clonotype was seen repeatedly, ten times or more. The CDR3 spells CASSFWGEETQYF. In DNA, the CDR3 is TGTGCCAGCAGTTTCTGGGGCGAGGAGACCCAGTACTTC. The rearrangement joins TRBV12-3 or TRBV12-4 to TRBJ2-5; a possible D gene is TRBD1 (5 bases). Trimming cost V 3 bases and J 5 bases, with 10 bases left between them. The CDR3 covers 13 residues.

This clonotype has only a few counts. This chain joins TRBV30 and TRBJ2-1; D may correspond to TRBD1 or TRBD2 (6 bases each). The CDR3 is 14 residues long. V was shortened by 4 bases and J by 2 bases, with 12 bases between the two germline ends. In germline, CDR1 is GTSNPN, CDR2 SVGIG (reference sequence). As DNA, the CDR3 is TGTGCCTGGAACCATGGGGGGCCCTACAATGAGCAGTTCTTC. Protein: CAWNHGGPYNEQFF.

The J gene is TRBJ1-4, the V gene TRBV6-2 or TRBV6-3; 7 nucleotides line up with TRBD1. The V segment lost 6 bases and the J segment 7 bases; nucleotides outside the gene matches: 11. Germline CDR1 is MNHEY and CDR2 is SVGEGT. The CDR3 loop spans 15 amino acids. The CDR3, as DNA: TGTGCCAGCAGGGAACAGGGGCCGGGATTTGAAAAACTGTTTTTT. Its translation is CASREQGPGFEKLFF.

This chain joins TRBV7-2 and TRBJ2-7; 7 bases fit TRBD1. The junction had 10 bases not matched to a gene; V was cut back by 5 bases and J by 3 bases. Germline-derived CDR1 and CDR2 are SGHTA and FQGNSA. There are 15 residues in the CDR3. CDR3 residues: CASSPAARGNYEQYF. The CDR3 nucleotides read TGTGCCAGCAGCCCAGCCGCCAGGGGGAACTACGAGCAGTACTTC.

In its sample, this clonotype was seen many times. This rearrangement joins TRBV12-3 or TRBV12-4 to TRBJ2-3; either TRBD1 or TRBD2 may supply D (5 bases each). The V and J ends lost 5 bases and 4 bases respectively, with 13 bases between them. This CDR3 contains 14 residues. As DNA, the CDR3 is TGTGCCAGCAGTCGCCCGGGGCTATCAGATACGCAGTATTTT. Protein product: CASSRPGLSDTQYF.

The chain combines TRBV12-3 or TRBV12-4 with TRBJ2-1; the match to TRBD2 covers 10 bases. This CDR3 is built from 15 residues. V was clipped by 5 bases and J by 13 bases; unmatched bases: 14. This CDR3 is CASSDRGNSGRSQFF. CDR3 bases: TGTGCCAGCAGTGACCGGGGTAATAGCGGGAGGAGTCAGTTCTTC.

The V call is TRBV11-3, the J call TRBJ2-3, with TRBD2 matching 10 bases. Germline trimming cut 7 bases from V and 2 bases from J; bases unmatched to any gene: 6. The CDR3 consists of 15 residues. CDR1 is SGHNT and CDR2 is YENEEA in the germline V gene. In nucleotides, the CDR3 is TGTGCCAGCATCGGGGGGACTAGCGACACAGATACGCAGTATTTT. This gives the protein CASIGGTSDTDTQYF. Full variable domain (rest looked up from reference TRBV11-3 and TRBJ2-3): EAGVVQSPRYKIIEKKQPVAFWCNPISGHNTLYWYLQNLGQGPELLIRYENEEAVDDSQLPKDRFSAERLKGVDSTLKIQPAELGDSAVYLCASIGGTSDTDTQYFGPGTRLTVL.

In this sample, this clonotype turned up many times. The rearrangement uses TRBV25-1 and TRBJ1-2; TRBD1 is a possible D gene (6 bases). The CDR3 is 13 amino acids. The ends were cut back, 3 bases at V and 4 bases at J, with 9 bases in the middle. Germline V gene lookup returns CDR1 MGHDK and CDR2 SYGVNS. CDR3 amino acids: CASSDTGRYGYTF. In DNA form, the CDR3 reads TGTGCCAGCAGTGATACAGGGCGCTATGGCTACACCTTC.

This clonotype appeared a few times. The rearrangement links TRBV4-3 to TRBJ1-4; tentatively, D is TRBD1 (5 bases). The CDR3 has 17 amino acids. Trimming cost V 1 base and J 1 base, with 13 bases left between them. Germline V gene data show CDR1 as LGHNA and CDR2 as YSLEER. CDR3 residues: CASSQGGYGGTNEKLFF. CDR3 nucleotides: TGCGCCAGCAGCCAAGGGGGATATGGGGGAACTAATGAAAAACTGTTTTTT.

The rearrangement uses TRBV19 and TRBJ2-5; D remains ambiguous. The CDR3 has 14 residues. V was trimmed by 5 bases and J by 1 base, leaving 11 bases between them. Germline CDR1 reads LNHDA; CDR2 reads SQIVND (reference sequence). CDR3 nucleotides: TGTGCCAGTAGTGGGCACGGTATCCAAGAGACCCAGTACTTC. It translates to CASSGHGIQETQYF.

This clonotype came up a few times. The chain is built from TRBV12-3 or TRBV12-4 and TRBJ2-1; 12 bases are shared with TRBD1. Trimming took 6 bases from V and 0 from J; bases not matched to a gene: 9. The CDR3 has 18 residues. The CDR3 sequence: CASRPGQGARSSYNEQFF. The CDR3 DNA reads TGTGCCAGCAGGCCGGGACAGGGGGCGAGGAGCTCCTACAATGAGCAGTTCTTC.

The chain is built from TRBV19 and TRBJ2-7; no definite D call. CDR3 length: 16 amino acids. V was trimmed by 11 bases and J by 2 bases, leaving 25 bases between them. Germline lookup yields CDR1 LNHDA and CDR2 SQIVND (reference sequence). For the CDR3, the DNA is TGTGCCTCCCTGTCCGCACCTCTATTCTCGACCTACGAGCAGTACTTC. It codes for CASLSAPLFSTYEQYF.

V gene TRBV12-5 combines with J gene TRBJ2-7, with TRBD1 as a possible D gene (5 bases). The CDR3 spans 13 residues. Trimming took off 3 bases at V and 2 bases at J, with 8 bases between the two ends. CDR1 is LGHNT, CDR2 FRNRAP, per germline. DNA of the CDR3: TGTGCTAGTGGTTTATGGGGCACCTACGAGCAGTACTTC. Amino acid sequence: CASGLWGTYEQYF. The full variable domain, in which reference TRBV12-5 and TRBJ2-7 provide the parts outside the CDR3, is DARVTQTPRHKVTEMGQEVTMRCQPILGHNTVFWYRQTMMQGLELLAYFRNRAPLDDSGMPKDRFSAEMPDATLATLKIQPSEPRDSAVYFCASGLWGTYEQYFGPGTRLTVT.

At least ten counts were recorded for this clonotype. The chain couples TRBV20-1 to TRBJ2-5; D ambiguous. Trimming removed 6 bases at V and 0 bases at J, with 8 bases between. Germline CDR1 and CDR2: DFQATT and SNEGSKA (reference sequence). The CDR3 sequence is 12 residues long. The CDR3 loop is CSANVHQETQYF. DNA of the CDR3: TGCAGTGCCAACGTCCACCAAGAGACCCAGTACTTC.

This clonotype has a handful of counts. The chain uses TRBV20-1 and TRBJ2-7; 10 positions match TRBD2. V lost 0 bases to trimming and J lost 1 base; unmatched junction nucleotides: 0. The CDR3 consists of 14 residues. CDR1 is DFQATT and CDR2 is SNEGSKA in the germline V gene (reference sequence). CDR3 loop: CSAREGLASYEQYF. The CDR3 region has the DNA TGCAGTGCTAGAGAGGGACTAGCGTCCTACGAGCAGTACTTC.

In its sample, this clonotype was seen a few times. This chain joins TRBV12-3 or TRBV12-4 and TRBJ1-4; D gene uncertain. The CDR3 has 14 amino acids. The V end lost 1 base, the J end lost 3 bases, and 6 bases lay between the germline ends. The DNA for the CDR3 is TGTGCCAGCAGTTTAGTAGGTCCTAATGAAAAACTGTTTTTT. It yields the protein CASSLVGPNEKLFF.